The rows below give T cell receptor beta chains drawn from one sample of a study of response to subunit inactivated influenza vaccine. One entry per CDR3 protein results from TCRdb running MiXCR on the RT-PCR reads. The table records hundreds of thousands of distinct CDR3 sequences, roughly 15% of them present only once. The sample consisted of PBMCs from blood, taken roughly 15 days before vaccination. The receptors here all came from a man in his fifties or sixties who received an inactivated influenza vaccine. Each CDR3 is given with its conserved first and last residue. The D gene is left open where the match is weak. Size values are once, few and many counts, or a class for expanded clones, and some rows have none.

TGCGCCAGCAGCTCTGGGTTCCCCGGGGGGATGAACACTGAAGCTTTCTTT	CASSSGFPGGMNTEAFF	.	TRBV5-1	TRBJ1-1	.
TGCAGTGCTAGCTCAATCGGGTTGAATACGCAGTATTTT	CSASSIGLNTQYF	.	TRBV20-1	TRBJ2-3	.
TGTGCCTGGAGTCACCTTGTACGGGGCGGCACTGAAGCTTTCTTT	CAWSHLVRGGTEAFF	few	TRBV30	TRBJ1-1	.
TGTGCCAGCAGCTTGCGGGACACATACTACGAGCAGTACTTC	CASSLRDTYYEQYF	many	TRBV5-5	TRBJ2-7	.
TGCGCCAGCAGCCAAGACGGACAGGGTTCCTACGAGCAGTACTTC	CASSQDGQGSYEQYF	many	TRBV4-3	TRBJ2-7	TRBD1
TGTGCCAGCAGCTTGGCCGAGCTAGCCTACAATGAGCAGTTCTTC	CASSLAELAYNEQFF	many	TRBV5-6	TRBJ2-1	.
TGCAGCGTTGATAGCCGTCTAGCGGGAGGCCGGGGATCAGATACGCAGTATTTT	CSVDSRLAGGRGSDTQYF	few	TRBV29-1	TRBJ2-3	TRBD2
TGTGCCAGCTGCTCGACAGGGCGCCCCTACGAGCAGTACTTC	CASCSTGRPYEQYF	few	TRBV18	TRBJ2-7	TRBD1
TGTGCCAGTAGTCTTCGGACGCCGGGTGTGGACACTGAAGCTTTCTTT	CASSLRTPGVDTEAFF	.	TRBV19	TRBJ1-1	.
TGTGCCAGCAGCCGAAGAGGGGAGAGGGAAGAGACCCAGTACTTC	CASSRRGEREETQYF	.	TRBV3-1	TRBJ2-5	.
TGTGCCAGCAGCTTAGAAAGGACCACCGGGGAGCTGTTTTTT	CASSLERTTGELFF	.	TRBV11-2	TRBJ2-2	.
TGTGCCAGCAGCACTGCTAGCGGCAACACCGGGGAGCTGTTTTTT	CASSTASGNTGELFF	few	TRBV7-7	TRBJ2-2	TRBD2
TGTGCCAGCAGTTACGGGAGACTAGCGGACTACGAGCAGTACTTC	CASSYGRLADYEQYF	many	TRBV6-2/TRBV6-3	TRBJ2-7	TRBD2
TGCAGCGTTGAACAGGGCCCCTACGAGCAGTACTTC	CSVEQGPYEQYF	many	TRBV29-1	TRBJ2-7	.
TGCAGTGCTAGACCGAAGGGGGCCTACGAGCAGTACTTC	CSARPKGAYEQYF	.	TRBV20-1	TRBJ2-7	.
TGCAGCGTCACCTCAGGGTATAGGGCAGATACGCAGTATTTT	CSVTSGYRADTQYF	many	TRBV29-1	TRBJ2-3	.
TGCGCCAGCAGAATGCAAGCGGAGGGAATCTACGAGCAGTACTTC	CASRMQAEGIYEQYF	.	TRBV5-1	TRBJ2-7	.
TGCAGCGTTGTCGCAACTAGCGGGAGTTCTGAGCAGTTCTTC	CSVVATSGSSEQFF	many	TRBV29-1	TRBJ2-1	TRBD2
TGTGCCAGCAGCAACACAGGGGGGGGCACCGGGGAGCTGTTTTTT	CASSNTGGGTGELFF	.	TRBV7-2	TRBJ2-2	.
TGTGCCAGCAGCGAATGGACAGGGAAGAATGAGCAGTTCTTC	CASSEWTGKNEQFF	.	TRBV7-9	TRBJ2-1	TRBD1
TGTGCCAGCAGTGGGCCAGCTAATAGCAATCAGCCCCAGCATTTT	CASSGPANSNQPQHF	few	TRBV2	TRBJ1-5	.
TGTGCCAGCACCTCCCAGGAGTACTACGAGCAGTACTTC	CASTSQEYYEQYF	.	TRBV6-2/TRBV6-3	TRBJ2-7	.
TGTGCCAGCAGCCTATGGACAGGGGATCAGCCCCAGCATTTT	CASSLWTGDQPQHF	.	TRBV5-5	TRBJ1-5	TRBD1